The following is a TCR beta chain sequence with its context. Its antigen is still unknown. Primers: 60 Vbeta forward and 13 Jbeta reverse. Produced via immunoSEQ multiplex PCR; TCRdb's table is partial and in-frame only. The sample contains some 62,000 clones, more than 75% of which appear only once. This entry is derived from a study of cytomegalovirus exposure and HLA in healthy donors. Broader study findings: Per a later analysis, roughly 17,000 TCR beta sequences showed association with HLA alleles at 0.05 false discovery rate. Excluded: some indistinguishable V segments such as TRBV6-2 and TRBV6-3. In a later analysis, TCR beta V- and J-gene trimming was associated with a missense DCLRE1C variant.

Although they were nominally healthy when sampled, donors likely had unrecorded immune exposures. The CDR3 sequence is 15 residues long. V was shortened by 3 bases and J by 1 base, with 12 bases between the two germline ends. The germline CDR1 and CDR2 sequences are MDHEN and SYDVKM. The chain has TRBV28 and TRBJ1-1; D is possibly TRBD1 (5 bases). The sample comprised PBMCs. This TCR derives from a young man in good health and CMV-seronegative. This chain's CDR3 is CASSLWGEANTEAFF. CDR3 in DNA: TGTGCCAGCAGTTTGTGGGGCGAAGCGAACACTGAAGCTTTCTTT.